The 10 T cell receptor beta chains below come from one sample, sequenced in a study of cytomegalovirus exposure and HLA in healthy donors. The PCR made use of 60 Vbeta and 13 Jbeta primers. TCRdb keeps only in-frame clones here, not all; method: immunoSEQ multiplex PCR. The table lists 150,000 to 200,000 clones, approximately 80% of them singletons. Sample: PBMCs. Receptor source: a girl aged 10-17 years in good health and CMV-seropositive.

V and J are TRBV27 and TRBJ2-3, with D hard to call. V was trimmed by 2 bases and J by 4 bases, leaving 10 bases between them. The germline CDR1 and CDR2 sequences are MNHEY and SMNVEV (reference sequence). The CDR3 length is 14 residues. Here the CDR3 reads CASSLGLASDTQYF. CDR3 sequence (DNA): TGTGCCAGCAGTTTAGGGTTAGCTTCAGATACGCAGTATTTT.

The chain links TRBV19 to TRBJ2-7; TRBD2 agrees at 12 bases. This CDR3 has 15 amino acids. The trim removed 2 bases at V and 5 bases at J, leaving 4 bases unmatched. Germline CDR1 is LNHDA and CDR2 is SQIVND (reference sequence). CDR3 in amino acids: CASSITSGRFHEQYF. In DNA, the CDR3 is TGTGCCAGTAGTATAACTAGCGGGAGGTTCCACGAGCAGTACTTC.

The genes are TRBV30 and TRBJ1-5, with D maybe TRBD1 (6 bases). Germline assignment: CDR1 GTSNPN and CDR2 SVGIG (reference sequence). The CDR3 has 14 residues. V was shortened by 0 bases and J by 7 bases, with 13 bases between the two germline ends. The CDR3 DNA reads as TGTGCCTGGAGTGTACTGGGGGCGAGGCAGCCCCAGCATTTT. Translation: CAWSVLGARQPQHF.

This clone came up a few times. V gene TRBV30 combines with J gene TRBJ1-1; 7 bases align to TRBD1. The CDR3 totals 14 residues. Germline CDR1 is GTSNPN and CDR2 is SVGIG (reference sequence). The ends lost 3 bases at V and 1 base at J; junction bases unmatched: 5. The CDR3 sequence: CAWRAGGKNTEAFF. DNA of the CDR3: TGTGCCTGGAGGGCAGGGGGGAAGAACACTGAAGCTTTCTTT.

This chain links TRBV5-6 with TRBJ2-7; the D is unclear. Germline CDR1 and CDR2: SGHDT and YYEEEE. With 4 bases removed from V and 1 base from J, the gap between germline ends came to 12 bases. This CDR3 is built from 14 residues. The CDR3 bases are TGTGCCAGCAGCCCTTCACCCAGTTCCTACGAGCAGTACTTC. It is translated as CASSPSPSSYEQYF.

The chain recombines TRBV6-1 with TRBJ2-2; no reliable D call. The V end was cut by 6 bases, the J end by 6 bases, with 11 bases between. The CDR3 contains 13 residues. Germline CDR1 is MNHNS and CDR2 is SASEGT. The CDR3 sequence: CASRGDHAGELFF. The CDR3 nucleotides are TGTGCCAGCAGGGGCGATCACGCCGGGGAGCTGTTTTTT.

The rearrangement links TRBV4-1 to TRBJ2-1, with 8 positions matching TRBD1. This CDR3 comprises 16 residues. Per the germline V gene, CDR1 is MGHRA and CDR2 is YSYEKL. V shed 1 base and J 5 bases; nucleotides not matched to a gene: 7. CDR3 residues: CASSQAIGTGNNEQFF. The DNA for the CDR3 is TGCGCCAGCAGCCAAGCCATCGGGACAGGAAACAATGAGCAGTTCTTC.

The V gene is TRBV7-9, the J gene TRBJ1-1; D might be TRBD1 (5 bases). Trimming removed 3 bases at V and 4 bases at J, with 18 bases between. Germline V gives CDR1 SEHNR, CDR2 FQNEAQ (reference sequence). The CDR3 extends over 16 amino acids. The CDR3 nucleotides read TGTGCCAGCAGCTTCATACCTCCCGGGGGACCCACTGAAGCTTTCTTT. It codes for CASSFIPPGGPTEAFF. The variable domain in full, completed from reference TRBV7-9 and TRBJ1-1, reads DTGVSQNPRHKITKRGQNVTFRCDPISEHNRLYWYRQTLGQGPEFLTYFQNEAQLEKSRLLSDRFSAERPKGSFSTLEIQRTEQGDSAMYLCASSFIPPGGPTEAFFGQGTRLTVV.

This chain uses TRBV29-1 with TRBJ1-4; TRBD1 is a possible D gene (5 bases). The length of the CDR3 is 16 residues. Germline CDR1 and CDR2: SQVTM and ANQGSEA. Trimming took off 4 bases at V and 8 bases at J, with 23 bases between the two ends. The CDR3 sequence is CSVVWSDSADIEKLFF. The CDR3 DNA follows: TGCAGCGTTGTGTGGTCTGACAGTGCAGATATCGAAAAACTGTTTTTT.

The chain links TRBV5-4 to TRBJ2-5; TRBD2 is a possible D gene (6 bases). Germline CDR1 SGHNT, CDR2 YYREEE (reference sequence). Trimming removed 3 bases from V and 2 bases from J, with 17 bases in between. The CDR3 contains 16 residues. In nucleotides, the CDR3 is TGTGCCAGCAGCTCGTACCTCGGAGGGAATCAAGAGACCCAGTACTTC. This encodes CASSSYLGGNQETQYF.